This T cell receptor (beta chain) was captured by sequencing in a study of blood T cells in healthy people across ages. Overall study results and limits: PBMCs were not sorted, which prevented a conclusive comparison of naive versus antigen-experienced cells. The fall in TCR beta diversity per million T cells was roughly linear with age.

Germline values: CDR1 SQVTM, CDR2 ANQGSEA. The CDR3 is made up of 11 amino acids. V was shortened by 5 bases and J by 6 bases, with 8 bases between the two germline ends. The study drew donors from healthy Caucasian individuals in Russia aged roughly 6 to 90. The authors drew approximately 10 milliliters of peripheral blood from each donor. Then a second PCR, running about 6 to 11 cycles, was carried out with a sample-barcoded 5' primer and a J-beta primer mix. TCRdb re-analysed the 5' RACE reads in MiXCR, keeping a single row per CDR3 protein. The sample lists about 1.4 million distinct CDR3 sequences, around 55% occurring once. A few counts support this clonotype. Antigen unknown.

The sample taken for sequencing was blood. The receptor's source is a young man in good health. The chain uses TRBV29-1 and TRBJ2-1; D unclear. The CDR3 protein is CSVKRSNEQFF. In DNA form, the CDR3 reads TGCAGCGTTAAAAGGTCCAATGAGCAGTTCTTC.